The rows below give T cell receptor beta chains drawn from one sample of a study of graft-versus-host responses after intestinal transplantation. Here immunoSEQ multiplex PCR was the method, and the copy in TCRdb shows in-frame clones only, minus some. The repertoire has 38,000 or so clones, roughly 95% of them found once; the top ten carry approximately 0.54%. No antigen has been identified for these receptors. Here the sequenced sample was unstimulated CD8+ T cells sorted from spleen or lymph node cells, taken before transplant. The source of these receptors is a human donor who was the organ donor for an intestinal transplant. Each CDR3 is given with its conserved first and last residue. D genes are given only for firm matches. Size is stated for part of the rows, as once, few or many counts, or as a class when the clone is expanded.

d_call cdr3_length j_call clone_size v_call cdr3_nt cdr3_aa
TRBD1 16 TRBJ2-3 . TRBV5-4 TGTGCCAGCAGCTTGCGTGGGACAGGGGTGACAGATACGCAGTATTTT CASSLRGTGVTDTQYF
. 14 TRBJ1-1 . TRBV19 TGTGCCAGTATGTTTAGGGAAACGGGGACTGAAGCTTTCTTT CASMFRETGTEAFF
. 14 TRBJ2-2 once TRBV7-3 TGTGCCAGCAGCTCTCCGGACCCCACCGGGGAGCTGTTTTTT CASSSPDPTGELFF
TRBD2 15 TRBJ2-3 . TRBV9 TGTGCCAGCAGCCTAAACGGGGGGACTTCAGATACGCAGTATTTT CASSLNGGTSDTQYF
TRBD1 15 TRBJ1-2 . TRBV27 TGTGCCAGCACCCCTTGGGGACAGGGAGGTTATGGCTACACCTTC CASTPWGQGGYGYTF
. 14 TRBJ2-2 . TRBV4-3 TGCGCCAGCAGCCAAGGTTGGGGGACCGGGGAGCTGTTTTTT CASSQGWGTGELFF
TRBD2 19 TRBJ2-6 . TRBV4-3 TGCGCCAGCAGCCAGGGACTAGCGGGGGGCCCCTCTGGGGCCAACGTCCTGACTTTC CASSQGLAGGPSGANVLTF
TRBD1 17 TRBJ2-1 . TRBV27 TGTGCCAGCAGTTTTGCTGGGACAGGGGGCGCCTACAATGAGCAGTTCTTC CASSFAGTGGAYNEQFF
. 14 TRBJ1-1 . TRBV4-1 TGCGCCAGCAGCCTATCCGACCTGAACACTGAAGCTTTCTTT CASSLSDLNTEAFF
TRBD1 16 TRBJ2-2 . TRBV6-6 TGTGCCAGCAGTTATCTTCGAGACAGGGCCGCCGGGGAGCTGTTTTTT CASSYLRDRAAGELFF
. 16 TRBJ2-1 . TRBV7-9 TGTGCCAGCAGCCCCCCCACGGGGAAGTCCTACAATGAGCAGTTCTTC CASSPPTGKSYNEQFF
. 17 TRBJ2-5 . TRBV21-1 TGTGCCAGCAGCAAAGTTGGGAGGCTCCCTCCGGAAGAGACCCAGTACTTC CASSKVGRLPPEETQYF
TRBD1 15 TRBJ2-7 . TRBV9 TGTGCCAGCAGCGCCCTACAGGGGCCGGTAGGGGAGCAGTACTTC CASSALQGPVGEQYF
. 14 TRBJ1-2 . TRBV10-2 TGCGCCAGCAGTGAACTAGGCTCTAACTATGGCTACACCTTC CASSELGSNYGYTF
. 14 TRBJ1-1 . TRBV13 TGTGCCAGCAATGGTGGACAGATGAACACTGAAGCTTTCTTT CASNGGQMNTEAFF
TRBD2 12 TRBJ2-7 . TRBV2 TGTGCCAGCAGTGGGGGAGCGGGGGGGCTGTACTTC CASSGGAGGLYF
. 14 TRBJ1-1 . TRBV5-8 TGTGCCAGCAGCCCGTATGTTTTCGGGACTGAAGCTTTCTTT CASSPYVFGTEAFF
TRBD2 17 TRBJ2-7 . TRBV7-2 TGTGCCAGCAGCCAATTAGATCGGACTAGCGGGGATTACGAGCAGTACTTC CASSQLDRTSGDYEQYF
TRBD2 15 TRBJ2-7 . TRBV15 TGTGCCACCAGCATAAAGGGACTAGCTATCCACGAGCAGTACTTC CATSIKGLAIHEQYF
. 15 TRBJ2-7 . TRBV7-8 TGTGCCAGCAGCTTCGGGGCAGGGGTGGACTACGAGCAGTACTTC CASSFGAGVDYEQYF